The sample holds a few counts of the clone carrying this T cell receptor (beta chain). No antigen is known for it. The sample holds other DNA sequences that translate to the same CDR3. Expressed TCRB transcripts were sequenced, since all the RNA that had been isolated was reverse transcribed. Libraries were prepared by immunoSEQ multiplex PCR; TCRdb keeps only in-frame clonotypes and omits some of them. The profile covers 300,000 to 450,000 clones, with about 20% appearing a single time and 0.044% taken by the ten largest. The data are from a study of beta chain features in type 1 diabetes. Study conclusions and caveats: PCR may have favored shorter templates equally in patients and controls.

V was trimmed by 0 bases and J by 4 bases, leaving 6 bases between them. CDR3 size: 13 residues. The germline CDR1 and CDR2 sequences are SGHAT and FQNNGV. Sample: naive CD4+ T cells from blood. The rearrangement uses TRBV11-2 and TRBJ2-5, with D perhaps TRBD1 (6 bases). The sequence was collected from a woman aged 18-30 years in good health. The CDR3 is CASSLDRGETQYF. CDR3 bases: TGTGCCAGCAGCTTAGACAGGGGAGAGACCCAGTACTTC.